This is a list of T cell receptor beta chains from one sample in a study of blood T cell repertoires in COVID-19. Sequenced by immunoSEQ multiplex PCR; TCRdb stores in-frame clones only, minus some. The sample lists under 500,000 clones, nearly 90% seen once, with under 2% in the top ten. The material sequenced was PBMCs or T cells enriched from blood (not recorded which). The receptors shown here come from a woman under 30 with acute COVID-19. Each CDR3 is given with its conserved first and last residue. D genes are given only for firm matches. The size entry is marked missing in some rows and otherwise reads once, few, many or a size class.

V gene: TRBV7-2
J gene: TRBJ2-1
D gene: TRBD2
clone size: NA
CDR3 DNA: TGTGCCAGCCGCCGGAGTTCTAGCGGAAATTACAATGAGCAGTTCTTC
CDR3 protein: CASRRSSSGNYNEQFF

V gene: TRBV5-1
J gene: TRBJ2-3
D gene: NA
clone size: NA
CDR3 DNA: TGCGCCAGCAGCGACAGCGCGTCAGGAGATACGCAGTATTTT
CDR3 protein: CASSDSASGDTQYF

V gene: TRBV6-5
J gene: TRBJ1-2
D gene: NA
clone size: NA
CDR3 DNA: TGTGCCAGCAGTTACCAGGCCACCTCTAACTATGGCTACACCTTC
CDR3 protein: CASSYQATSNYGYTF

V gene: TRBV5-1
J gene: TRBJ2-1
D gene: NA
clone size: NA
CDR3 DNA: TGCGCCAGCAGCTTGGGACAGGACAATGAGCAGTTCTTC
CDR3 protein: CASSLGQDNEQFF

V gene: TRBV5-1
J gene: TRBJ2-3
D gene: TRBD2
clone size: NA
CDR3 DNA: TGCGCCAGCAGCAGGCGACTAGCGGGAGGTAGACGCACAGATACGCAGTATTTT
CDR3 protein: CASSRRLAGGRRTDTQYF

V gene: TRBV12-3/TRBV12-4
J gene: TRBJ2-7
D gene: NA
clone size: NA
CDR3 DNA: TGTGCCAGCACCCTGAGTGAAGAGCAGTACTTC
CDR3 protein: CASTLSEEQYF

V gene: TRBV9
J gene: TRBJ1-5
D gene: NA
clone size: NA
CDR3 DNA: TGTGCCAGCAGCGAGGGCGACAGTTTAAATCAGCCCCAGCATTTT
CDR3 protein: CASSEGDSLNQPQHF

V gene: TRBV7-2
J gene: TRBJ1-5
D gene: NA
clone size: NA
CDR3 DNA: TGTGCCAGCAGCCCCGTGGGAGGTTTGAATCAGCCCCAGCATTTT
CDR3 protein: CASSPVGGLNQPQHF

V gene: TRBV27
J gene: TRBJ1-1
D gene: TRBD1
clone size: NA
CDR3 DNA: TGTGCCAGCAGACCTAGACAGGGTTTCAACACTGAAGCTTTCTTT
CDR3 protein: CASRPRQGFNTEAFF

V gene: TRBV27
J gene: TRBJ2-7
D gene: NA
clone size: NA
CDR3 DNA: TGTGCCAGCAGTCCAATCAGGGGATCAGTCGGCGAGCAGTACTTC
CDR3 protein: CASSPIRGSVGEQYF

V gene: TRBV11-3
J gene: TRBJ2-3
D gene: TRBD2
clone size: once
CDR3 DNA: TGTGCCAGCAGCCCCAGGTCGTCTAGCGGAGGCACAGATACGCAGTATTTT
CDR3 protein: CASSPRSSSGGTDTQYF

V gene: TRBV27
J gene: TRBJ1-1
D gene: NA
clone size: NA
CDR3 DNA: TGTGCCAGCAGTTTATGGGCGGGGAACACTGAAGCTTTCTTT
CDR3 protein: CASSLWAGNTEAFF

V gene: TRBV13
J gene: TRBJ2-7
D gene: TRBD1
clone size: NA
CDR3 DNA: TGTGCCAGCAGCTTAGTAGGGGACAGCTCCTACGAGCAGTACTTC
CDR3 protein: CASSLVGDSSYEQYF

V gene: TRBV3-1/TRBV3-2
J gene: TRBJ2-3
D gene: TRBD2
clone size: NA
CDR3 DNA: TGTGCCAGCAGCTTGCAGCGGGGGCCTGATACGCAGTATTTT
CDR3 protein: CASSLQRGPDTQYF

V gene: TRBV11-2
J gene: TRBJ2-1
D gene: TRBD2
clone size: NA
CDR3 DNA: TGTGCCAGCAGCTTAGGAAACCAAGCGGGAACGAGCTCCTACAATGAGCAGTTCTTC
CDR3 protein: CASSLGNQAGTSSYNEQFF

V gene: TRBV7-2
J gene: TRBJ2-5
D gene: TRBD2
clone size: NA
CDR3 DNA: TGTGCCAGCAGCCCTTCGGGGCTAGCGGGAGCGAAGACCCAGTACTTC
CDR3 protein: CASSPSGLAGAKTQYF

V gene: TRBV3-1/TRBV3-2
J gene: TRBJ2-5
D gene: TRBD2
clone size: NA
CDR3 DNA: TGTGCCAGCAGCCAAGGAAATTTGCGGGAGGGCGGCGAGACCCAGTACTTC
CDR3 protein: CASSQGNLREGGETQYF

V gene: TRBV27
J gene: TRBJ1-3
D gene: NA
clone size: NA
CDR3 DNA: TGTGCCAGCAGTTTAAGGGGGAAAGGAAACACCATATATTTT
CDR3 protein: CASSLRGKGNTIYF

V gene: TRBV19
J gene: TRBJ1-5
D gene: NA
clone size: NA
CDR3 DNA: TGTGCCAGTAGTATAGAGAAAGCGGGAGGCAATCAGCCCCAGCATTTT
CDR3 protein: CASSIEKAGGNQPQHF

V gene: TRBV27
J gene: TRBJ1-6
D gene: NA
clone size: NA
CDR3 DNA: TGTGCCAGCAGTGTAATACAGGGTAGCTCCTATAATTCACCCCTCCACTTT
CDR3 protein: CASSVIQGSSYNSPLHF

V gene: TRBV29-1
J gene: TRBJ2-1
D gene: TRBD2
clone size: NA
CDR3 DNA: TGCAGCGTTGGCGGCGGGAGCTGGAATGAGCAGTTCTTC
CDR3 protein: CSVGGGSWNEQFF

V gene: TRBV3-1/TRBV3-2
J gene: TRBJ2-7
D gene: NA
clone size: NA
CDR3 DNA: TGTGCCAGCAGCCAAGGGCCTCTCGAGCAGTACTTC
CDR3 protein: CASSQGPLEQYF

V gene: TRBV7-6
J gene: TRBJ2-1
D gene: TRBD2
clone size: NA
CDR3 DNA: TGTGCCAGCAGCTCCGGACTAGCGGGGGGTTCTGAGCAGTTCTTC
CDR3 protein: CASSSGLAGGSEQFF

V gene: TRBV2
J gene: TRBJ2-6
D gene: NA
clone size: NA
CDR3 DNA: TGTGCCAGCTGGGGAGGAAGGGGCCACTCTGGGGCCAACGTCCTGACTTTC
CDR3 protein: CASWGGRGHSGANVLTF

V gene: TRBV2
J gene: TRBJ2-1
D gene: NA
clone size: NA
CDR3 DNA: TGTGCCAGCAAGGGAGGGGGGAACAATGAGCAGTTCTTC
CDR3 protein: CASKGGGNNEQFF

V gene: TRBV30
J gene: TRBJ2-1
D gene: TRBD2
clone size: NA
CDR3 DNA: TGTGCCTGGAGTGCAGGGAACAGCGGGAGGGGGTATGAGCAGTTCTTC
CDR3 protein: CAWSAGNSGRGYEQFF

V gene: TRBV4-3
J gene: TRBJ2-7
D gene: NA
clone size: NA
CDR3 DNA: TGCGCCAGCAGCCAAGATTGGGCGGGTGGATCCTACGAGCAGTACTTC
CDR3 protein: CASSQDWAGGSYEQYF

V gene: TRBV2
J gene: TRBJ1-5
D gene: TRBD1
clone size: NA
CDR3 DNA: TGTGCCAGCAACGCACAGGGGAACAATCAGCCCCAGCATTTT
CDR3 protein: CASNAQGNNQPQHF

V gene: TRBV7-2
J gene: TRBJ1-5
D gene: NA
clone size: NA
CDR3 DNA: TGTGCCAGCAGCTTAGTCCCGGGACACGGATATAGCAATCAGCCCCAGCATTTT
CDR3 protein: CASSLVPGHGYSNQPQHF

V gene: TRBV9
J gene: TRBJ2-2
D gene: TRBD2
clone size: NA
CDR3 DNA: TGTGCCAGCAGCACCAGACTAGCGGGGGGCCGGTACACCGGGGAGCTGTTTTTT
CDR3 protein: CASSTRLAGGRYTGELFF

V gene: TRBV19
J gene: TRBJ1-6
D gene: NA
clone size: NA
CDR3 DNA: TGTGCCAGTAGTCGGCAGGAGGATTCACCCCTCCACTTT
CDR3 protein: CASSRQEDSPLHF

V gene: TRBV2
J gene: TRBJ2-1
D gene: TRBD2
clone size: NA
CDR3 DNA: TGTGCCAGCAGGATGCTAGCGGGGGGTTACAATGAGCAGTTCTTC
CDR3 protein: CASRMLAGGYNEQFF

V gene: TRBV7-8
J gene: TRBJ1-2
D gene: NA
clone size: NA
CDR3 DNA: TGTGCCAGCAGCCCCCAGATAGAGGGAGCACTTGGCTACACCTTC
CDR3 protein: CASSPQIEGALGYTF

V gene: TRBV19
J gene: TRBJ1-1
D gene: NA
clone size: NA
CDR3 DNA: TGTGCCAGTAGTTCTACTCCGAGGGAACCTGAAGCTTTCTTT
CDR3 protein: CASSSTPREPEAFF

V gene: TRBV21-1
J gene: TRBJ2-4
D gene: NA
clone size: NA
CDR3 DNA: TGTGCCAGCAGCGGAGGCAGGGAGGGGAACATTCAGTACTTC
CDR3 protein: CASSGGREGNIQYF

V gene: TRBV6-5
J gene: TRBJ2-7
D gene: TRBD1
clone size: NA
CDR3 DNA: TGTGCCAGCAACAAGGGACAGGGGAGGAACGAGCAGTACTTC
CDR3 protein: CASNKGQGRNEQYF

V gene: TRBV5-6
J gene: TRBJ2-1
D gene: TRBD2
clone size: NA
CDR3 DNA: TGTGCCAGCAGCTTAATAGGCGGGAGGGGATCCTACAATGAGCAGTTCTTC
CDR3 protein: CASSLIGGRGSYNEQFF

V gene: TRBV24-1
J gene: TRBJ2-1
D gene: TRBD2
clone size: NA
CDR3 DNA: TGTGCCACCAGTGATTTTCGCTCGACTAGCGGGAGATGGGGGGCCTACAATGAGCAGTTCTTC
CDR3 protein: CATSDFRSTSGRWGAYNEQFF

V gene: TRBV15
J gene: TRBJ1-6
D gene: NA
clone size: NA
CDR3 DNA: TGTGCCACCAGCAGAGAAGCCTTTGGAGATTCACCCCTCCACTTT
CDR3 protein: CATSREAFGDSPLHF

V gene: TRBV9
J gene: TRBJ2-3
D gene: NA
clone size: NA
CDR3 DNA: TGTGCCAGCAGCTTCCAGGGTCCCCCTGCGGATACGCAGTATTTT
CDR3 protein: CASSFQGPPADTQYF

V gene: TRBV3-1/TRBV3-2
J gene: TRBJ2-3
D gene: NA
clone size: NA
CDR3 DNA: TGTGCCAGCAGCCAGAGGGGAGGCGGGACAGATACGCAGTATTTT
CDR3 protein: CASSQRGGGTDTQYF

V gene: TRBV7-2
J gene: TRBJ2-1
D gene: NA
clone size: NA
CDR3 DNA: TGTGCCAGCAGCTCCGACATACGGCAGTTCTTC
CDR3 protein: CASSSDIRQFF

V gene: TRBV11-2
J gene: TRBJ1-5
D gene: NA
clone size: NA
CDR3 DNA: TGTGCCAGCAGCCGCGGACAGAGCGATCAGCCCCAGCATTTT
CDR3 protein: CASSRGQSDQPQHF

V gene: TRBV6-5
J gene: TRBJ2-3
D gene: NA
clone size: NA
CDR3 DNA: TGTGCCAGCAGTCACGCGAGTTCAGATACGCAGTATTTT
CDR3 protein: CASSHASSDTQYF

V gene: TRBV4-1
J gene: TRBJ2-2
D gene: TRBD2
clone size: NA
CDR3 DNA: TGCGCCAGCAGCCAAGATTCCTCTAACGGGGGGGTAGGGGAGCTGTTTTTT
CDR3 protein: CASSQDSSNGGVGELFF

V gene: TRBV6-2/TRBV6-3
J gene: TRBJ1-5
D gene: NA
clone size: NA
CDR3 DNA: TGTGCCAGCAGCCTCCGGGACCGCGGGGAAGGAAGCAATCAGCCCCAGCATTTT
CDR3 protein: CASSLRDRGEGSNQPQHF

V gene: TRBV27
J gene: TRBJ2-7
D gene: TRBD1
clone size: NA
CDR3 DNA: TGTGCCAGCAGTTTAGGGACAGGGTTTTCCTACGAGCAGTACTTC
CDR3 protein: CASSLGTGFSYEQYF

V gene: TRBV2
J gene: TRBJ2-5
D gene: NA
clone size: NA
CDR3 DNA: TGTGCCAGCAATATAATGGTGGCCTGGGAGACCCAGTACTTC
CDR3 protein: CASNIMVAWETQYF

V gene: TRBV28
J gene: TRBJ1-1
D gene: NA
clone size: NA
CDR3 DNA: TGTGCCAGCAGTTTCCCGGGGGTGGCTTTCTTT
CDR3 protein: CASSFPGVAFF

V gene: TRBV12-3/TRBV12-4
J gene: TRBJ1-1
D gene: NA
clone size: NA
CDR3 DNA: TGTGCCAGCAGCCTCCAGGAGAACACTGAAGCTTTCTTT
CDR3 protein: CASSLQENTEAFF

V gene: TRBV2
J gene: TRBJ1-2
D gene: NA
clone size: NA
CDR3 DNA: TGTGCCAGCAGTGAAGAGGGGCTCTATGGCTACACCTTC
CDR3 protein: CASSEEGLYGYTF

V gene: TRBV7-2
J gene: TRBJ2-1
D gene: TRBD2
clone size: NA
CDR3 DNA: TGTGCCAGCAGCTTACTTGCGGGGGGGCATACGAAGGAGTTCTTC
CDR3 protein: CASSLLAGGHTKEFF

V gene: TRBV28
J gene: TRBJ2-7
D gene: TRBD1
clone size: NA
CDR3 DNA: TGTGCCAGCAGATTACAGGGGACCCACGAGCAGTACTTC
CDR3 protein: CASRLQGTHEQYF

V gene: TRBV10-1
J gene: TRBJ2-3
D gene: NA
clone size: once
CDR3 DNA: TGCGCCAGCAGTCCCGGGTTAGACCCAGATACGCAGTATTTT
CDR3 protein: CASSPGLDPDTQYF